The present T cell receptor (beta chain) was sequenced within a study of T cell repertoires in cytomegalovirus infection. In TCRdb, the reads were re-called with MiXCR into one record per CDR3 protein. This table holds around 570,000 distinct CDR3 sequences, just under 40% found once. Turning to this clonotype: Its antigen is unknown.

V was pared by 5 bases and J by 4 bases, with 15 bases between. This CDR3 is 14 amino acids long. The J gene is TRBJ2-7, the V gene TRBV12-3 or TRBV12-4, with D possibly matching TRBD2 (6 bases). The sample in question was cultured PBMCs, obtained from culture after CMV antigen stimulation. The clonotype comes from a human donor in good health (CMV status not recorded). Some clones in this sample may be carry-over from other donors' samples. The chain's CDR3 is CASSAGTSRYEQYF. CDR3 in DNA: TGTGCCAGCAGTGCCGGGACTTCGAGGTACGAGCAGTACTTC.